This T cell receptor beta chain was profiled in a study of neurological immune-mediated disorders. Germline V gene data show CDR1 as KGHSH and CDR2 as LQKENI. Trimming shortened V by 2 bases and J by 3 bases, and 10 bases separated the two germline ends. CDR3 length equals 14 residues. This clonotype was recorded many times. The cDNA was synthesized by 5'RACE incorporating 10-nucleotide random UMIs. The yield of each sequencing run was over 160 million TCR-beta sequences from 15-18 subjects. TCRdb analysed the 5' RACE reads with MiXCR anew, one entry per CDR3 protein. This table holds under 90,000 distinct CDR3 sequences, about 9.3% found once. The healthy controls volunteered at a blood bank in Maryland, USA.

Sequencing input: PBMCs. The chain links TRBV18 to TRBJ2-5; tentative D call: TRBD1 (6 bases). This receptor was taken from a man aged 40-50 years in good health. CDR3 coding DNA: TGTGCCAGCTCACCAGTTCAGGGGAAAGAGACCCAGTACTTC. Its translation is CASSPVQGKETQYF.